These T cell receptor beta chains were read from a single sample in a study of blood T cells in healthy people across ages. TCRdb reprocessed the 5' RACE reads via MiXCR and lists one record per CDR3 protein. The repertoire includes approximately 800,000 distinct CDR3 sequences, roughly 40% of them detected once, and over 10% sits in the top ten. The sequenced sample was blood. These receptors came from a man in his late teens or twenties in good health. CDR3s include the opening cysteine and the closing phenylalanine or tryptophan. Fields, in order: J gene, V gene, clone size, D gene, CDR3 DNA, CDR3 protein. A D gene is named only where the DNA matches it firmly. Expanded clones get a size class; other rows say once, few or many, or leave the size out.

J gene: TRBJ2-7; V gene: TRBV20-1; clone size: NA; D gene: TRBD2; CDR3 DNA: TGCAGTGCTAGTTCCGCAGGGACTAGTCGGGACGAGCAGTACTTC; CDR3 protein: CSASSAGTSRDEQYF
J gene: TRBJ2-1; V gene: TRBV7-2; clone size: NA; D gene: TRBD2; CDR3 DNA: TGTGCCAGCAGCTCCGGTAGCGGGGGGATCAGGAATGAGCAGTTCTTC; CDR3 protein: CASSSGSGGIRNEQFF
J gene: TRBJ2-5; V gene: TRBV29-1; clone size: many; D gene: NA; CDR3 DNA: TGCAGCGTCGTGGCTAGCGCCGAAGAGACCCAGTACTTC; CDR3 protein: CSVVASAEETQYF
J gene: TRBJ2-7; V gene: TRBV7-2; clone size: NA; D gene: NA; CDR3 DNA: TGTGCCAGCAGCCGGTCGGGAGTAAACTCCTACGAGCAGTACTTC; CDR3 protein: CASSRSGVNSYEQYF
J gene: TRBJ1-1; V gene: TRBV7-2; clone size: many; D gene: NA; CDR3 DNA: TGTGCCAGCAGCTTATTGCCCTTCCTGAACACTGAAGCTTTCTTT; CDR3 protein: CASSLLPFLNTEAFF
J gene: TRBJ1-5; V gene: TRBV6-5; clone size: few; D gene: NA; CDR3 DNA: TGTGCCAGCAGTTACCGGGGGGACAGCAATCAGCCCCAGCATTTT; CDR3 protein: CASSYRGDSNQPQHF
J gene: TRBJ2-3; V gene: TRBV7-2; clone size: few; D gene: NA; CDR3 DNA: TGTGCCAGCAGCTTAGAGAGTGGGGGGTCAGATCCTACAGATACGCAGTATTTT; CDR3 protein: CASSLESGGSDPTDTQYF
J gene: TRBJ1-1; V gene: TRBV29-1; clone size: NA; D gene: NA; CDR3 DNA: TGCAGCGTTGTCTCGGGACATACAATTGACCAAGCTTTCTTT; CDR3 protein: CSVVSGHTIDQAFF
J gene: TRBJ1-1; V gene: TRBV2; clone size: NA; D gene: NA; CDR3 DNA: TGTGCCAGCAACGGACGGAAGAACACTGAAGCTTTCTTT; CDR3 protein: CASNGRKNTEAFF
J gene: TRBJ1-2; V gene: TRBV9; clone size: NA; D gene: NA; CDR3 DNA: TGTGCCAGCAGCGTAGATGCTGGACAGATTTTTAACTATGGCTACACCTTC; CDR3 protein: CASSVDAGQIFNYGYTF
J gene: TRBJ2-1; V gene: TRBV20-1; clone size: many; D gene: NA; CDR3 DNA: TGCAGTGCACCAGTTACCCGGGGTAATGAGCAGTTCTTC; CDR3 protein: CSAPVTRGNEQFF
J gene: TRBJ1-4; V gene: TRBV20-1; clone size: few; D gene: NA; CDR3 DNA: TGCAGTGCTAGAGATCGGAATGAAAAACTGTTTTTT; CDR3 protein: CSARDRNEKLFF